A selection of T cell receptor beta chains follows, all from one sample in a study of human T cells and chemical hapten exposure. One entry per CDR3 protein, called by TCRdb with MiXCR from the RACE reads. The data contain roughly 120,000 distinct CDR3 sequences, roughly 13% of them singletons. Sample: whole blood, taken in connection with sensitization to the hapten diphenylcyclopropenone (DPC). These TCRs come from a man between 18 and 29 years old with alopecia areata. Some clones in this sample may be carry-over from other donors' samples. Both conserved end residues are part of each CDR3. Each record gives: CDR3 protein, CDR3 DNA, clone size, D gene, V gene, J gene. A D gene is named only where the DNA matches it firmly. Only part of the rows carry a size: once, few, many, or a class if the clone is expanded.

CDR3: CASSDSLSSGETQYF
DNA: TGTGCCAGCAGTGATAGCCTCAGTAGCGGGGAGACCCAGTACTTC
size: NA
D: TRBD2
V: TRBV9
J: TRBJ2-5

CDR3: CASSGTSGEQFF
DNA: TGTGCCAGCTCCGGGACTAGTGGTGAGCAGTTCTTC
size: few
D: NA
V: TRBV21-1
J: TRBJ2-1

CDR3: CSARQGLQETQYF
DNA: TGCAGTGCTCGACAGGGTTTACAAGAGACCCAGTACTTC
size: NA
D: TRBD1
V: TRBV20-1
J: TRBJ2-5

CDR3: CASSLQHGQYEQYF
DNA: TGTGCCAGCAGCTTACAACACGGGCAATACGAGCAGTACTTC
size: few
D: NA
V: TRBV11-3
J: TRBJ2-7

CDR3: CASTPLTVGEAFF
DNA: TGTGCCAGCACGCCTCTGACCGTCGGTGAAGCTTTCTTT
size: NA
D: NA
V: TRBV3-1
J: TRBJ1-1

CDR3: CSVEADGDQPQHF
DNA: TGCAGCGTTGAAGCAGATGGGGATCAGCCCCAGCATTTT
size: NA
D: NA
V: TRBV29-1
J: TRBJ1-5

CDR3: CASSGVGPEAFF
DNA: TGTGCCAGCAGTGGGGTGGGGCCTGAAGCTTTCTTT
size: NA
D: NA
V: TRBV2
J: TRBJ1-1

CDR3: CASSQGRGYEQYF
DNA: TGTGCCAGCAGCCAAGGGAGGGGGTACGAGCAGTACTTC
size: few
D: NA
V: TRBV2
J: TRBJ2-7

CDR3: CASSTEQRGIEQFF
DNA: TGTGCCAGCAGCACAGAACAGCGGGGGATTGAGCAGTTCTTC
size: NA
D: TRBD2
V: TRBV11-2
J: TRBJ2-1

CDR3: CASSPGQGGEQFF
DNA: TGTGCCAGCAGCCCCGGACAGGGCGGTGAGCAGTTCTTC
size: many
D: TRBD1
V: TRBV9
J: TRBJ2-1

CDR3: CASGLDLGGHTEAFF
DNA: TGTGCTAGTGGTTTGGACTTGGGGGGCCACACTGAAGCTTTCTTT
size: NA
D: NA
V: TRBV12-5
J: TRBJ1-1

CDR3: CASRTRTGNTEAFF
DNA: TGTGCCAGCAGGACGCGGACAGGGAACACTGAAGCTTTCTTT
size: many
D: TRBD1
V: TRBV6-2/TRBV6-3
J: TRBJ1-1

CDR3: CASSQGARGLRYGYTF
DNA: TGCGCCAGCAGCCAAGGGGCCAGGGGCCTTCGCTATGGCTACACCTTC
size: few
D: NA
V: TRBV4-1
J: TRBJ1-2

CDR3: CASSLGGRTEAFF
DNA: TGTGCCAGCAGCTTAGGCGGGCGCACTGAAGCTTTCTTT
size: few
D: NA
V: TRBV11-1
J: TRBJ1-1

CDR3: CASSLGTGLVGNEQFF
DNA: TGTGCCAGCAGCTTAGGGACGGGACTAGTGGGCAATGAGCAGTTCTTC
size: many
D: TRBD2
V: TRBV7-6
J: TRBJ2-1

CDR3: CASSLRRSGELFF
DNA: TGTGCCAGCAGCCTGAGACGGAGCGGGGAGCTGTTTTTT
size: few
D: NA
V: TRBV7-6
J: TRBJ2-2

CDR3: CASSLDPGANVLTF
DNA: TGTGCCAGCAGCTTAGATCCCGGGGCCAACGTCCTGACTTTC
size: few
D: NA
V: TRBV11-2
J: TRBJ2-6

CDR3: CASSSRRLDTEAFF
DNA: TGTGCCAGCAGCTCAAGAAGACTGGACACTGAAGCTTTCTTT
size: many
D: NA
V: TRBV7-9
J: TRBJ1-1

CDR3: CASSFGTGAYEQYF
DNA: TGTGCCAGCAGTTTCGGGACAGGGGCCTACGAGCAGTACTTC
size: NA
D: TRBD1
V: TRBV6-2/TRBV6-3
J: TRBJ2-7

CDR3: CASTWATYEQYF
DNA: TGTGCCAGCACCTGGGCTACCTACGAGCAGTACTTC
size: NA
D: NA
V: TRBV6-1
J: TRBJ2-7

CDR3: CASSVSPGDQPQHF
DNA: TGTGCCAGCAGCGTATCCCCAGGGGATCAGCCCCAGCATTTT
size: NA
D: NA
V: TRBV9
J: TRBJ1-5

CDR3: CASSLEAGVGNTIYF
DNA: TGCGCCAGCAGCTTGGAGGCGGGCGTGGGAAACACCATATATTTT
size: NA
D: NA
V: TRBV5-1
J: TRBJ1-3

CDR3: CASTHWGGNQPQHF
DNA: TGTGCCAGCACCCACTGGGGAGGCAATCAGCCCCAGCATTTT
size: many
D: NA
V: TRBV12-3/TRBV12-4
J: TRBJ1-5

CDR3: CSVEDGPGALTDTQYF
DNA: TGCAGCGTTGAAGATGGACCGGGGGCCCTCACAGATACGCAGTATTTT
size: many
D: NA
V: TRBV29-1
J: TRBJ2-3

CDR3: CASSQTNSGGLQFF
DNA: TGCGCCAGCAGCCAGACCAATAGCGGGGGGCTCCAGTTCTTC
size: NA
D: TRBD2
V: TRBV4-3
J: TRBJ2-1

CDR3: CASSPEGQSYQPQHF
DNA: TGTGCCAGCTCACCAGAGGGACAGTCTTATCAGCCCCAGCATTTT
size: many
D: TRBD1
V: TRBV18
J: TRBJ1-5

CDR3: CASSFINTIYF
DNA: TGTGCCAGCAGTTTTATTAACACCATATATTTT
size: NA
D: NA
V: TRBV12-3/TRBV12-4
J: TRBJ1-3

CDR3: CASTPPGGGGEQYF
DNA: TGTGCCAGCACTCCACCCGGGGGTGGAGGCGAGCAGTACTTC
size: NA
D: NA
V: TRBV28
J: TRBJ2-7

CDR3: CASSSIAGESTDTQYF
DNA: TGTGCCAGCAGCTCAATAGCGGGGGAGAGCACAGATACGCAGTATTTT
size: NA
D: TRBD2
V: TRBV11-3
J: TRBJ2-3

CDR3: CASSEYRNEQFF
DNA: TGTGCCAGCAGTGAATACCGGAATGAGCAGTTCTTC
size: NA
D: NA
V: TRBV2
J: TRBJ2-1